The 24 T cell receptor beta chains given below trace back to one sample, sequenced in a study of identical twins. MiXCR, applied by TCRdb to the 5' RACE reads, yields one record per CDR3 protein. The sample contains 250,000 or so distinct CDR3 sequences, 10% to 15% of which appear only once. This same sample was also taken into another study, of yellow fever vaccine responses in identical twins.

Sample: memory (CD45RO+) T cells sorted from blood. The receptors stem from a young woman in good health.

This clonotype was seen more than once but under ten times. The CDR3 coding sequence is TGCAGTGCTCCCCAAGGGACTAGCGGGTGGGAGACCCAGTACTTC. Translating gives CSAPQGTSGWETQYF. The rearrangement uses TRBV20-1 and TRBJ2-5; 12 positions agree with TRBD2. V lost 5 bases to trimming and J lost 5 bases; unmatched junction nucleotides: 9. The CDR3 extends over 15 amino acids. Germline V lookup: CDR1 DFQATT, CDR2 SNEGSKA (reference sequence).

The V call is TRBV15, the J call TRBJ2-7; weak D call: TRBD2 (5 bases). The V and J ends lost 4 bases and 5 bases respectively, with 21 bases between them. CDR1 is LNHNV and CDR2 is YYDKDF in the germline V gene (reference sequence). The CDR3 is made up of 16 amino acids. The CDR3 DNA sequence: TGTGCCACCAGCACCAAAGGGAAATGGGCGGGCAACGAGCAGTACTTC. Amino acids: CATSTKGKWAGNEQYF.

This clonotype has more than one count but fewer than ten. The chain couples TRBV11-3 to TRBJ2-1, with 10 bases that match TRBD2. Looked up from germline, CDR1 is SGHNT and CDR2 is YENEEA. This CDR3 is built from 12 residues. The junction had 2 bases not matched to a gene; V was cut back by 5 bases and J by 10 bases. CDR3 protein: CASSQGLAEQFF. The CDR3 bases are TGTGCCAGCAGCCAGGGACTAGCGGAGCAGTTCTTC.

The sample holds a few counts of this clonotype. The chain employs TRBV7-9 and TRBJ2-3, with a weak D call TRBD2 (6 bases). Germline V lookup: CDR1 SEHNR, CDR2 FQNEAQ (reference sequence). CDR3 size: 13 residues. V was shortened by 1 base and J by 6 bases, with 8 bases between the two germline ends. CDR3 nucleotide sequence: TGTGCCAGCAGCTTAGTAACTAGCGATACGCAGTATTTT. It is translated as CASSLVTSDTQYF.

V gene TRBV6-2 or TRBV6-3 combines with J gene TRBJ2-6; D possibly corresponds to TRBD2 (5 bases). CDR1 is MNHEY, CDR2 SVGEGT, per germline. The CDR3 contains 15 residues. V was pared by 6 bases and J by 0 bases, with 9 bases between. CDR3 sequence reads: CASSPEDSGANVLTF. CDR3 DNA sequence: TGTGCCAGCAGCCCGGAGGACTCTGGGGCCAACGTCCTGACTTTC.

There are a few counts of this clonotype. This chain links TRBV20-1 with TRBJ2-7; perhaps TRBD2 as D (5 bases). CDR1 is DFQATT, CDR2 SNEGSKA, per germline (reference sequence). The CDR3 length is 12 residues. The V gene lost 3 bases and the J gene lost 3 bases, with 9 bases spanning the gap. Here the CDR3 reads CSASGKHYEQYF. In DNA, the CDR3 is TGCAGTGCTAGCGGGAAACACTACGAGCAGTACTTC.

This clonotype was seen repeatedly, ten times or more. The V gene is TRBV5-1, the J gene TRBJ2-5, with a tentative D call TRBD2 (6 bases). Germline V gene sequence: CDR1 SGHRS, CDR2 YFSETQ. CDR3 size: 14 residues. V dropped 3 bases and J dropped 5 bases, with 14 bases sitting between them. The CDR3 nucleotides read TGCGCCAGCAGCTCGTCAGCGGGTACGGAGACCCAGTACTTC. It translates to CASSSSAGTETQYF.

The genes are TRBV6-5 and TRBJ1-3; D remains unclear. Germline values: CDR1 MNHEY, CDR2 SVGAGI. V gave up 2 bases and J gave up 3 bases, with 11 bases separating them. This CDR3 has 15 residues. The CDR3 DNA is TGTGCCAGCAGTTACACCAGGACGGTTGGAAACACCATATATTTT. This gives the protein CASSYTRTVGNTIYF.

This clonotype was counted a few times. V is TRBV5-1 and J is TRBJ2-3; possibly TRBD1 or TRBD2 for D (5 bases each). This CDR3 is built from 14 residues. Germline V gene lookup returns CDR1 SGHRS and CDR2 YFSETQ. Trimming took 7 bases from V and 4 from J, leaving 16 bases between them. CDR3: CASRRDPRADTQYF. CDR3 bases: TGCGCCAGCCGACGGGACCCCCGGGCAGATACGCAGTATTTT.

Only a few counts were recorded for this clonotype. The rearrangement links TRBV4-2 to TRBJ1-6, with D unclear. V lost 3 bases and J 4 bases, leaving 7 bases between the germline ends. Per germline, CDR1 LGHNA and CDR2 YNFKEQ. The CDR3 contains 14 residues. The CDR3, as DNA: TGTGCCAGCAGCCAGGGCCAGTATAATTCACCCCTCCACTTT. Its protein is CASSQGQYNSPLHF.

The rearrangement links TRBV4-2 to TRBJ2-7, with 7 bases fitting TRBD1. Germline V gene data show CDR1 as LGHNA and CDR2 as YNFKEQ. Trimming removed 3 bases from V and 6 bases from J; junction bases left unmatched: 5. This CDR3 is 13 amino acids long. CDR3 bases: TGTGCCAGCAGCCATCGACAGGGTTTCGAGCAGTACTTC. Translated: CASSHRQGFEQYF.

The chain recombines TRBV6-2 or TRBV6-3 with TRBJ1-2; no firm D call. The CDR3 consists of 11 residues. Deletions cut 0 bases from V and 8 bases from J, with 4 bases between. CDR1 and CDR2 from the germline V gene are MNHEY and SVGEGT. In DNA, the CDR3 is TGTGCCAGCAGTTACTCGACGGGCTACACCTTC. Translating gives CASSYSTGYTF.

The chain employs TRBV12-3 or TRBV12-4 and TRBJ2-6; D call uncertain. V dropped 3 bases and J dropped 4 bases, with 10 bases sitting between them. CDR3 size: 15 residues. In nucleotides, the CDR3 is TGTGCCAGCAGTTTTTTAGGGAAGGGGGCCAACGTCCTGACTTTC. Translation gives CASSFLGKGANVLTF.

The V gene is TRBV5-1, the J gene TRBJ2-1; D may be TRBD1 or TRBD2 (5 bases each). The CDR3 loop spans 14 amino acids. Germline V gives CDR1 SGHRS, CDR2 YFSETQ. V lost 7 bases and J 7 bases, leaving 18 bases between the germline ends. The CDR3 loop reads CASARGSATNEQFF. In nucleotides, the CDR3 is TGCGCCAGCGCCCGGGGCTCCGCCACAAATGAGCAGTTCTTC.

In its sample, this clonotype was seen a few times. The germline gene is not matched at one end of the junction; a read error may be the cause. The DNA of the CDR3 is TGTGCCAGTACCAGCCCCGGAAATTTC. Amino acid sequence: CASTSPGNF. This chain links TRBV19 with TRBJ2-7; no firm D call. The CDR3 contains 9 residues. From germline, CDR1 is LNHDA and CDR2 SQIVND (reference sequence).

The DNA for the CDR3 is TGTGCCAGCAGATCCGGACTAGCGGGAGAAGGACAAGAGACCCAGTACTTC. Its protein product is CASRSGLAGEGQETQYF. The rearrangement links TRBV11-2 to TRBJ2-5, with 13 bases that match TRBD2. The CDR3 is 17 amino acids. Germline V gene sequence: CDR1 SGHAT, CDR2 FQNNGV. With V trimmed by 6 bases and J by 2 bases, 9 bases remained unmatched.

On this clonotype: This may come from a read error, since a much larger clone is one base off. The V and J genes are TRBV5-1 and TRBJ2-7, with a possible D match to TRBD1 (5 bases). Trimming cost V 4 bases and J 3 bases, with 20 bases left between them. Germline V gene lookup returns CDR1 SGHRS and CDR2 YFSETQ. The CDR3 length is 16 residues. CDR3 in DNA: TGCGCCAGCAGCGGGATGGACGACAGATATAACTACGAGCAGTACTTC. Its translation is CASSGMDDRYNYEQYF.

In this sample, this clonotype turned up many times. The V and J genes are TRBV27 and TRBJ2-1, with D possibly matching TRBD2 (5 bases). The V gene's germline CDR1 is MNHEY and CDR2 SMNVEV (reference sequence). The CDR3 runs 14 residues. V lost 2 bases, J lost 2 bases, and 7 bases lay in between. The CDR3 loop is CASSLVGAYNEQFF. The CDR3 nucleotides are TGTGCCAGCAGTTTAGTGGGAGCCTACAATGAGCAGTTCTTC.

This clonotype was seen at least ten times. CDR3 sequence: CSATSGANNEQFF. Written as DNA, the CDR3 is TGCAGTGCTACTAGCGGGGCCAACAATGAGCAGTTCTTC. The chain uses TRBV20-1 and TRBJ2-1; 9 nucleotides agree with TRBD2. The germline V gene has CDR1 DFQATT and CDR2 SNEGSKA (reference sequence). Trimming cost V 4 bases and J 5 bases; bases outside gene matches: 3. There are 13 residues in the CDR3.

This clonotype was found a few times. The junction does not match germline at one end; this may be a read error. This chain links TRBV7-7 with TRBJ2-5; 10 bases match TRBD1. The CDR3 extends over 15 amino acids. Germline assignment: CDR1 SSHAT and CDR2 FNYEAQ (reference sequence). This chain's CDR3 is CASSLGTGDHETQYF. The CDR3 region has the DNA TGTGCTAGCAGCTTAGGGACAGGGGACCATGAGACCCAGTACTTC.

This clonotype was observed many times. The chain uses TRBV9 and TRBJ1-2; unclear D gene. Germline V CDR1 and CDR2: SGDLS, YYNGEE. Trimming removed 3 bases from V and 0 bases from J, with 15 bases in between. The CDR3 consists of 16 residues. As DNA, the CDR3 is TGTGCCAGCAGCGGCGGAAGGGCCAGGTCTAACTATGGCTACACCTTC. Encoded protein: CASSGGRARSNYGYTF.

CDR3 protein: CASRPDRGGEQYF. The DNA for the CDR3 is TGTGCCAGCAGACCCGACAGGGGAGGCGAGCAGTACTTC. V is TRBV28 and J is TRBJ2-7, with 8 bases identical to TRBD1. This CDR3 comprises 13 residues. The germline V gene encodes CDR1 MDHEN and CDR2 SYDVKM. V trimming: 6 bases; J trimming: 6 bases; junction bases outside the gene matches: 7.

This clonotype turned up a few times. The CDR3 spells CSARDLTSGLYNEQFF. CDR3 DNA: TGCAGTGCTAGAGATCTGACTAGCGGGCTCTACAATGAGCAGTTCTTC. This chain uses TRBV20-1 with TRBJ2-1; TRBD2 aligns across 10 bases. The CDR3 totals 16 residues. V was clipped by 0 bases and J by 3 bases; unmatched bases: 5. Germline CDR1 is DFQATT and CDR2 is SNEGSKA (reference sequence).

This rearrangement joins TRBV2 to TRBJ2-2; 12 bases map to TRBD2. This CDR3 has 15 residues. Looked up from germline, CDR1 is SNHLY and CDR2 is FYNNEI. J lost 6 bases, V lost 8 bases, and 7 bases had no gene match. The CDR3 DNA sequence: TGTGCCAGCCGAGAGGGACTAGCGGGTCCCGGGGAGCTGTTTTTT. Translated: CASREGLAGPGELFF.